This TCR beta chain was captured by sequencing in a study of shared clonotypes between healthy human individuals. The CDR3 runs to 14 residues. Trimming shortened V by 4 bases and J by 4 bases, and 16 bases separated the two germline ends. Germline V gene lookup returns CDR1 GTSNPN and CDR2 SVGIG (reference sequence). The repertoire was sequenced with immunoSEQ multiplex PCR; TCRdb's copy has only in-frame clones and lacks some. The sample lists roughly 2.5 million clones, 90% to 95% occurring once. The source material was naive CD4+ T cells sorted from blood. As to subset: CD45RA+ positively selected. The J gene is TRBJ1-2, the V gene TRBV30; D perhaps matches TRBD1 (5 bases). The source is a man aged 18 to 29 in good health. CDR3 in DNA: TGTGCCTGGACCTTCGGAGGAGGGGCCTATGGCTACACCTTC. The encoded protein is CAWTFGGGAYGYTF.